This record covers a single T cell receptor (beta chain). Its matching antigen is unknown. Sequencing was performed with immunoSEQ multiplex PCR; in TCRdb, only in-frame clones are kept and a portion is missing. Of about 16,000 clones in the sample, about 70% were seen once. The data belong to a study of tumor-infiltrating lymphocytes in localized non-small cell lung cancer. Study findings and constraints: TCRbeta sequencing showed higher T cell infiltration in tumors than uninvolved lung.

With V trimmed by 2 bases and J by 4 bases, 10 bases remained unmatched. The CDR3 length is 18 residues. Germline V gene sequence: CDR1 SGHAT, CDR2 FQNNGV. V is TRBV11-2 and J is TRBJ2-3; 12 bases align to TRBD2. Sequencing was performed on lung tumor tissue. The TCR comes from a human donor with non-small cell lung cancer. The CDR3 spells CASSLNPSGRAVADTQYF. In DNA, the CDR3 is TGTGCCAGCAGCTTAAACCCTAGCGGGAGGGCCGTGGCAGATACGCAGTATTTT.